Following are 10 T cell receptor delta chains from one sample sequenced in a study of human gamma delta and Vdelta1 T cells. TCRdb re-called clones from the PCR reads using CATT. The sample holds several thousand delta-chain clones; more than 9% are singletons and the top ten take 12% to 15%. The sample comprised naive CD27+ Vdelta1 gamma-delta T cells from blood. The receptor set was obtained from a human donor in good health.

As concerns this clone: A much larger clone is a single base away; this may be a read error. The same CDR3 also results from other DNA sequences found in this sample. The chain joins TRDV1 to TRDJ1; D call uncertain. Germline CDR1 TSWWSYY, CDR2 QGS. CDR3 length: 22 amino acids. The ends were cut back, 1 base at V and 0 bases at J, with 30 bases in the middle. CDR3 DNA sequence: TGTGCTCTTGGGGAACAACCGATTACGGTAATGAGGATTCGAGCGTACACCGATAAACTCATCTTT. As protein: CALGEQPITVMRIRAYTDKLIF.

This clone was recorded a few times. This chain uses TRDV1 with TRDJ1; possibly TRDD3 for D (6 bases). The CDR3 length is 17 residues. V lost 5 bases and J lost 2, with 21 bases in between. CDR1 and CDR2 (germline): TSWWSYY, QGS. The CDR3 spells CALGWSRRYAGTDKLIF. The CDR3 DNA follows: TGTGCTCTTGGGTGGTCCCGGCGATACGCTGGAACCGATAAACTCATCTTT.

Concerning this clone itself: This DNA's translation differs at residue 16 from TCRdb's protein, which comes from a much larger clone; a read error is likely, and the protein shown is translated from the DNA. The chain carries TRDV1 and TRDJ1; D might be TRDD2 (9 bases). Per germline, CDR1 TSWWSYY and CDR2 QGS. The CDR3 has 20 residues. This CDR3 reads CALAGPSYVYWGRYTNKLIF. CDR3 nucleotide sequence: TGTGCTCTCGCGGGGCCTTCCTACGTTTACTGGGGGCGGTACACCAATAAACTCATCTTT.

This clone was detected many times. A far larger clone is a single base away, which makes a read error likely. This specimen includes other DNA sequences encoding the same CDR3. The chain recombines TRDV2 with TRDJ1, with D perhaps TRDD3 (6 bases). CDR3 length equals 14 residues. CDR1 is GEAIGNYY and CDR2 is EKD in the germline V gene. The DNA for the CDR3 is TGTGCCTGTCTGTCCCGGTGGGGGGCCGATAAACTCATCTTC. Translated, it gives CACLSRWGADKLIF.

The sample holds a few counts of this clone. Since a far larger clone is one base different, this is likely a read error. Other DNA sequences of this sample code for an identical CDR3. The chain employs TRDV1 and TRDJ1, with D maybe TRDD2 (5 bases). The V and J ends lost 4 bases and 3 bases respectively, with 27 bases between them. CDR3 size: 19 residues. Germline V gene lookup returns CDR1 TSWWSYY and CDR2 QGS. Here the CDR3 DNA reads TGTGCTCTTGGGGTTACCCACTTCCAACACCGGCTGCGAGCCGATAAACTCATCTTT. Amino acids: CALGVTHFQHRLRADKLIF.

This clone is classed as large (0.1 to 1%). This sample includes further DNA sequences coding for the same CDR3. J is TRDJ1 and V is TRDV1; D not certain. CDR1 is TSWWSYY and CDR2 is QGS in the germline V gene. Trimming pared 4 bases from V and 4 bases from J, leaving 16 bases between. The CDR3 consists of 15 residues. The DNA for the CDR3 is TGTGCTCTTGGGGGGCGCGGGCGGGCTTACGATAAACTCATCTTT. Its translation: CALGGRGRAYDKLIF.

This clone was detected a few times. A read error is the likely source, as a far larger clone sits one nucleotide away. This rearrangement joins TRDV1 to TRDJ1; 8 bases align to TRDD3. The CDR3 has 16 amino acids. Germline CDR1 and CDR2: TSWWSYY and QGS. Germline trimming cut 1 base from V and 7 bases from J; bases unmatched to any gene: 11. This CDR3 is CALGERILGATRKLIF. CDR3 sequence (DNA): TGTGCTCTTGGGGAACGGATACTGGGGGCCACCCGTAAACTCATCTTT.

About this clone itself: TCRdb's protein, taken from a much larger clone, differs from this DNA's translation at residue 15, likely owing to a read error; the protein displayed comes from the DNA. This chain uses TRDV1 with TRDJ2; D gene uncertain. This CDR3 is built from 19 residues. The V gene's germline CDR1 is TSWWSYY and CDR2 QGS. The germline V and J ends were trimmed by 5 bases and 10 bases, with 32 bases remaining between them. The CDR3 nucleotides read TGTGCTCTTGGGTCCCCCTCAGGGAGGATGCGTCAGGTGAGGGTACAACTCTTCTTT. It yields the protein CALGSPSGRMRQVRVQLFF.

In its sample, this clone ranks as medium-sized. The chain recombines TRDV1 with TRDJ1, with a tentative D call TRDD3 (5 bases). CDR1 TSWWSYY and CDR2 QGS come from the germline V gene. CDR3 length: 19 residues. Trimming left V 4 bases short and J 2 bases short, with 26 bases between. The CDR3 reads CALGAQRRFRAVGTDKLIF. Written as DNA, the CDR3 is TGTGCTCTTGGGGCCCAACGCAGATTCCGCGCCGTGGGGACCGATAAACTCATCTTT.

This clone was found a few times. The translation of this DNA and the TCRdb protein of a much larger clone differ at residue 3, probably owing to a read error; the protein shown here is translated from the DNA. The chain is built from TRDV1 and TRDJ1; 8 bases fit TRDD2. There are 19 residues in the CDR3. Per the germline V gene, CDR1 is TSWWSYY and CDR2 is QGS. The CDR3 bases are TGTGCTCCTGGGGTAGAGCTTCCTACCCCTACTGGACACACCGATAAACTCATCTTT. Translation: CAPGVELPTPTGHTDKLIF.